The clone carrying this T cell receptor beta chain was observed once. The sample is drawn from a study of siplizumab effects on memory and regulatory T cells. Each sample yielded about 9.2 x 10^4 assayed TCR templates. Using immunoSEQ multiplex PCR, the repertoire was profiled, and TCRdb retains in-frame clones only, with some absent. The sample lists 99,000 or so clones, 85% to 95% occurring once. CDR1 and CDR2 from the germline V gene are MGHRA and YSYEKL. Trimming removed 4 bases from V and 0 bases from J, with 10 bases in between. The CDR3 consists of 14 residues. The material sequenced was CD4+ T cells sorted from blood. The chain is built from TRBV4-1 and TRBJ2-7, with D maybe TRBD2 (5 bases). This receptor was obtained from a human donor in good health. CDR3 sequence: CASSRADSSYEQYF. The CDR3 nucleotides read TGCGCCAGCAGCCGAGCGGATTCCTCCTACGAGCAGTACTTC.